This TCR beta chain was recovered during a study of CDR3 diversity in severe acne. TCRdb reprocessed the PCR reads via MiXCR and lists one record per CDR3 protein. Counted here are about 90,000 distinct CDR3 sequences, about 52% occurring once; the ten biggest clones make up around 10%. This clonotype was detected ten times or more. Germline V gives CDR1 MNHEY, CDR2 SMNVEV (reference sequence). V dropped 5 bases and J dropped 4; count of bases not matched to a gene: 2. This CDR3 spans 14 amino acids. The receptor was isolated from a male donor in good health, serving as a control. The specimen sequenced was blood. The rearrangement uses TRBV27 and TRBJ2-6, with 7 bases lining up with TRBD1. The CDR3, as DNA: TGTGCCAGCAGTGGGACAGTCGGGGCCAACGTCCTGACTTTC. This translates into CASSGTVGANVLTF.